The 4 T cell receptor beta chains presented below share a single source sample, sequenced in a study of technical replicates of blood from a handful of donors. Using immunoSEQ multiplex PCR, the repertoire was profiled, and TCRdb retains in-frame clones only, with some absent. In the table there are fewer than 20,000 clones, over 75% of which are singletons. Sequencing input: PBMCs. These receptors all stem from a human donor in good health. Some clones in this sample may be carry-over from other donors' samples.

The CDR3: CASRLYSGTGIDEQYF. CDR3 DNA sequence: TGTGCCAGTAGACTATACTCCGGGACAGGGATCGACGAGCAGTACTTC. J is TRBJ2-7 and V is TRBV19, with 9 bases matching TRBD1. The J segment lost 5 bases and the V segment lost 6 bases, leaving 14 bases of the junction unmatched. The CDR3 consists of 16 residues. From germline, CDR1 is LNHDA and CDR2 SQIVND (reference sequence).

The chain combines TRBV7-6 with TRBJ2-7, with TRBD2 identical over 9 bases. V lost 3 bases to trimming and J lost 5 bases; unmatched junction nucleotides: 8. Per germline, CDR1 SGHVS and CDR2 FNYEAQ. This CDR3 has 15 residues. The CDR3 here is CASSFLAGSPHEQYF. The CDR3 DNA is TGTGCCAGCAGCTTTCTAGCGGGATCCCCCCACGAGCAGTACTTC.

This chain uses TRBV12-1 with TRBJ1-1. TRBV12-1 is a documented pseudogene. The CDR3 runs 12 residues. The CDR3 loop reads CASSLADTEAFF. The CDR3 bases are TGTGCCAGCAGCTTGGCGGATACTGAAGCTTTCTTT.

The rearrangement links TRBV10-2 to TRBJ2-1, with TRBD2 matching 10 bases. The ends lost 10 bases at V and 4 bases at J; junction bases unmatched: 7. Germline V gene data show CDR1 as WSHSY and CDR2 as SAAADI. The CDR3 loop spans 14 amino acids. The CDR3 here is CATGSGRGYNEQFF. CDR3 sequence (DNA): TGCGCCACCGGAAGCGGGAGGGGGTACAATGAGCAGTTCTTC.